This TCR beta chain emerged from a study of blood T cell repertoires in COVID-19. On the study more broadly: Acute and convalescent COVID-19 specimens originated in the United States, Italy and Spain. From T cells, B-cell-depleted T cells, or PBMCs came the material, which was cDNA or gDNA.

Per the germline V gene, CDR1 is MNHEY and CDR2 is SMNVEV (reference sequence). The CDR3 is made up of 14 amino acids. V lost 8 bases to trimming and J lost 5 bases; unmatched junction nucleotides: 11. Per the study methods: Counts of nucleated cells, estimated from reference gene primer amplification, were obtained. Clones were sequenced by immunoSEQ multiplex PCR, and TCRdb holds only the in-frame ones, with some missing. V, J and clone size are taken as reported in that table, and D and trimming were inferred from the DNA itself. There are about 210,000 clones in the sample; over 70% occur only once, and more than 8% lies in the top ten.

The sequence derives from a woman aged 45-59 years with acute or convalescent COVID-19. Source material: peripheral blood. This rearrangement joins TRBV27 to TRBJ2-5, with 7 bases aligning to TRBD1. CDR3 loop: CASGAGGSSETQYF. As DNA, the CDR3 is TGTGCCAGCGGTGCAGGGGGTTCGTCGGAGACCCAGTACTTC.